This passage covers 23 T cell receptor beta chains from one sample sequenced in a study of shared clonotypes between healthy human individuals. TCRdb's copy holds only in-frame clones and misses some; the assay was immunoSEQ multiplex PCR. The table shows under 2,000,000 clones, with about 95% occurring only once. Positive CCR7 selection of CD45RO-negative cells yielded the naive CD8 cells, and terminally differentiated effector memory CD45RA+ cells were excluded. Material for sequencing was naive CD8+ T cells sorted from blood. The source is a man aged 18-30 years in good health.

The chain links TRBV11-2 to TRBJ2-1; no clear D. The CDR3 sequence is 12 residues long. Germline assignment: CDR1 SGHAT and CDR2 FQNNGV. V was trimmed by 5 bases and J by 12 bases, leaving 14 bases between them. CDR3 nucleotides: TGTGCCAGCAGCACCGTGGGTCCTCGGCAGTTCTTC. Residues: CASSTVGPRQFF.

The rearrangement links TRBV6-5 to TRBJ2-1, with D perhaps matching TRBD2 (6 bases). Germline V gives CDR1 MNHEY, CDR2 SVGAGI. The CDR3 is 13 amino acids. V dropped 3 bases and J dropped 5 bases, with 8 bases sitting between them. Here the CDR3 DNA reads TGTGCCAGCAGTTATCGGGAGAACAATGAGCAGTTCTTC. This encodes CASSYRENNEQFF.

This chain uses TRBV11-2 with TRBJ2-3; 10 bases match TRBD2. CDR1 is SGHAT and CDR2 is FQNNGV in the germline V gene. This CDR3 comprises 16 residues. V was clipped by 4 bases and J by 5 bases; unmatched bases: 9. CDR3 DNA sequence: TGTGCCAGCAGCTCCCTAGCGGGAGAATGGCGAGATACGCAGTATTTT. This encodes CASSSLAGEWRDTQYF. The variable domain in full, with the rest retrieved from reference TRBV11-2 and TRBJ2-3, is EAGVAQSPRYKIIEKRQSVAFWCNPISGHATLYWYQQILGQGPKLLIQFQNNGVVDDSQLPKDRFSAERLKGVDSTLKIQPAKLEDSAVYLCASSSLAGEWRDTQYFGPGTRLTVL.

This clone showed up just once. The chain is built from TRBV7-9 and TRBJ2-1; TRBD2 aligns across 8 bases. V lost 2 bases to trimming and J lost 5 bases; unmatched junction nucleotides: 8. Germline V CDR1 and CDR2: SEHNR, FQNEAQ (reference sequence). CDR3 size: 16 residues. CDR3 amino acids: CASSLPPWREDNEQFF. CDR3 sequence (DNA): TGTGCCAGCAGCTTACCCCCCTGGCGGGAGGACAATGAGCAGTTCTTC.

The chain has TRBV4-1 and TRBJ1-3; D perhaps matches TRBD1 (6 bases). The CDR3 spans 18 residues. V lost 2 bases to trimming and J lost 4 bases, with 21 bases between them. Germline V gives CDR1 MGHRA, CDR2 YSYEKL. In DNA form, the CDR3 reads TGCGCCAGCAGCCAATCTCCCTATTGGGGGGCCAAAGGAAACACCATATATTTT. Protein product: CASSQSPYWGAKGNTIYF.

V and J are TRBV5-4 and TRBJ2-7; no clear D. Per the germline V gene, CDR1 is SGHNT and CDR2 is YYREEE (reference sequence). The CDR3 covers 14 residues. V lost 1 base to trimming and J lost 2 bases, with 10 bases between them. For the CDR3, the DNA is TGTGCCAGCAGCTTGCGTTCAGAAACCTACGAGCAGTACTTC. It yields the protein CASSLRSETYEQYF.

The chain is built from TRBV27 and TRBJ1-4; D gene uncertain. The V end was cut by 6 bases, the J end by 0 bases, with 8 bases between. Germline CDR1 MNHEY, CDR2 SMNVEV (reference sequence). The CDR3 covers 14 residues. This CDR3 is CASSKGPTNEKLFF. The CDR3 DNA reads TGTGCCAGCAGCAAAGGGCCAACTAATGAAAAACTGTTTTTT. The variable domain in full, completed from reference TRBV27 and TRBJ1-4, reads EAQVTQNPRYLITVTGKKLTVTCSQNMNHEYMSWYRQDPGLGLRQIYYSMNVEVTDKGDVPEGYKVSRKEKRNFPLILESPSPNQTSLYFCASSKGPTNEKLFFGSGTQLSVL.

In its sample, this clone was seen a few times. This chain connects TRBV2 to TRBJ2-7, with D perhaps matching TRBD1 or TRBD2 (5 bases each). There are 13 residues in the CDR3. Looked up from germline, CDR1 is SNHLY and CDR2 is FYNNEI. Trimming cost V 5 bases and J 4 bases, with 12 bases left between them. CDR3 nucleotides: TGTGCCAGCAGTCGGGGACCCACGTACGAGCAGTACTTC. Its translation is CASSRGPTYEQYF.

This clone was seen once. The chain carries TRBV6-5 and TRBJ2-1, with TRBD2 as a possible D gene (6 bases). This CDR3 spans 13 amino acids. Germline V gene lookup returns CDR1 MNHEY and CDR2 SVGAGI. Between the trimmed V and J ends, which lost 10 bases and 0 bases, there was a span of 10 bases. The CDR3 here is CATGLSSYNEQFF. The CDR3 nucleotides read TGTGCCACCGGACTATCCTCCTACAATGAGCAGTTCTTC.

The chain is built from TRBV13 and TRBJ2-1; D is possibly TRBD2 (6 bases). This CDR3 contains 14 residues. The V end lost 4 bases, the J end lost 0 bases, and 7 bases lay between the germline ends. Germline CDR1 is PRHDT and CDR2 is FYEKMQ (reference sequence). CDR3 nucleotides: TGTGCCAGCAGCTACGGGGGCTCCTACAATGAGCAGTTCTTC. This sequence encodes CASSYGGSYNEQFF.

V is TRBV6-1 and J is TRBJ2-7; D is unresolved. Germline values: CDR1 MNHNS, CDR2 SASEGT. The CDR3 is made up of 16 amino acids. Trimming shortened V by 2 bases and J by 1 base, and 15 bases separated the two germline ends. CDR3 DNA: TGTGCCAGCAGTGAACTCGGCTTCGGCACGTCCTACGAGCAGTACTTC. Protein: CASSELGFGTSYEQYF.

This rearrangement joins TRBV5-4 to TRBJ2-1; D uncertain. The CDR3 is 16 amino acids. Trimming removed 0 bases from V and 0 bases from J, with 10 bases in between. Germline V gene data show CDR1 as SGHNT and CDR2 as YYREEE (reference sequence). CDR3 amino acids: CASSLAGLVSYNEQFF. As DNA, the CDR3 is TGTGCCAGCAGCTTGGCGGGCCTAGTCTCCTACAATGAGCAGTTCTTC.

V is TRBV6-6 and J is TRBJ1-6; 8 bases agree with TRBD1. Germline V gene lookup returns CDR1 MNHNY and CDR2 SVGAGI (reference sequence). This CDR3 is 16 amino acids long. The trim removed 5 bases at V and 0 bases at J, leaving 3 bases unmatched. CDR3 DNA: TGTGCCAGCAGTACAGGGGGGAGCTCCTATAATTCACCCCTCCACTTT. Translation: CASSTGGSSYNSPLHF.

The chain has TRBV4-3 and TRBJ2-7; TRBD2 agrees at 9 bases. The CDR3 totals 16 residues. V was clipped by 0 bases and J by 5 bases; unmatched bases: 8. The V gene's germline CDR1 is LGHNA and CDR2 YSLEER. The DNA of the CDR3 is TGCGCCAGCAGCCAAGATAGTAGCGGGGGCCTAAACGAGCAGTACTTC. Protein product: CASSQDSSGGLNEQYF.

V and J are TRBV14 and TRBJ2-7; 13 nucleotides match TRBD2. The V and J ends lost 0 bases and 6 bases, in that order; junction bases with no gene match: 2. This CDR3 has 15 residues. CDR1 SGHDN and CDR2 FVKESK come from the germline V gene. The CDR3 region has the DNA TGTGCCAGCAGCCAAGATTGGACTAGCGGGAGCGAGCAGTACTTC. Translating gives CASSQDWTSGSEQYF.

The chain carries TRBV11-2 and TRBJ2-1; D ambiguous. Per the germline V gene, CDR1 is SGHAT and CDR2 is FQNNGV. Trimming left V 0 bases short and J 9 bases short, with 12 bases between. The CDR3 sequence is 14 residues long. The CDR3 bases are TGTGCCAGCAGCTTAGATCCATCGAACCGTGAGCAGTTCTTC. It specifies CASSLDPSNREQFF.

Comments on this clone: The identical CDR3 is also encoded by other nucleotide sequences in the sample. The rearrangement uses TRBV2 and TRBJ2-1; the D is unclear. The germline V gene has CDR1 SNHLY and CDR2 FYNNEI. This CDR3 region has 11 residues. Trimming took off 6 bases at V and 6 bases at J, with 6 bases between the two ends. CDR3 DNA: TGTGCCAGCAGGGGTCTCAATGAGCAGTTCTTC. It encodes CASRGLNEQFF.

This chain joins TRBV4-2 and TRBJ2-7; 10 bases align to TRBD2. V dropped 1 base and J dropped 4; count of bases not matched to a gene: 13. There are 18 residues in the CDR3. Germline V lookup: CDR1 LGHNA, CDR2 YNFKEQ. The CDR3 bases are TGTGCCAGCAGCCAAGTAACAGCGGGAGGGGGCTTAACTTACGAGCAGTACTTC. It codes for CASSQVTAGGGLTYEQYF.

The chain carries TRBV5-6 and TRBJ1-6, with D tentatively TRBD1 (5 bases). CDR3 size: 15 residues. Germline V gives CDR1 SGHDT, CDR2 YYEEEE. V lost 4 bases and J 4 bases, leaving 12 bases between the germline ends. The CDR3 region is CASSADTEYNSPLHF. In DNA, the CDR3 is TGTGCCAGCAGCGCGGACACCGAGTATAATTCACCCCTCCACTTT.

This clone was detected only a few times. The chain couples TRBV28 to TRBJ2-7; possibly TRBD2 for D (6 bases). Per germline, CDR1 MDHEN and CDR2 SYDVKM. V was cut by 6 bases and J by 3 bases, with 12 bases left in between. The CDR3 sequence is 13 residues long. CDR3 nucleotide sequence: TGTGCCAGCAGGTCCGGAGGGGTCTACGAGCAGTACTTC. This sequence encodes CASRSGGVYEQYF.

This chain connects TRBV6-6 to TRBJ2-7, with 7 bases aligning to TRBD2. Trimming at V came to 8 bases and at J to 4 bases, leaving 2 bases not matched to a gene. The CDR3 has 11 amino acids. Germline CDR1 and CDR2: MNHNY and SVGAGI (reference sequence). The CDR3 nucleotides read TGTGCCAGCTGGCGGGGGTACGAGCAGTACTTC. Amino acids: CASWRGYEQYF.

The V and J genes are TRBV4-2 and TRBJ2-2, with a tentative D call TRBD1 (6 bases). Germline V gene lookup returns CDR1 LGHNA and CDR2 YNFKEQ. V gave up 4 bases and J gave up 1 base, with 16 bases separating them. The CDR3 runs 17 residues. CDR3 coding DNA: TGTGCCAGCAGCCTACTTTTTCGGGACATGAACACCGGGGAGCTGTTTTTT. As protein: CASSLLFRDMNTGELFF.

The chain has TRBV9 and TRBJ2-1; 8 positions agree with TRBD2. The J segment lost 4 bases and the V segment lost 7 bases, leaving 4 bases of the junction unmatched. CDR1 SGDLS and CDR2 YYNGEE come from the germline V gene. This CDR3 is 13 amino acids long. The CDR3 sequence is CASGREVYNEQFF. CDR3 nucleotides: TGTGCCAGCGGGCGGGAGGTTTACAATGAGCAGTTCTTC.